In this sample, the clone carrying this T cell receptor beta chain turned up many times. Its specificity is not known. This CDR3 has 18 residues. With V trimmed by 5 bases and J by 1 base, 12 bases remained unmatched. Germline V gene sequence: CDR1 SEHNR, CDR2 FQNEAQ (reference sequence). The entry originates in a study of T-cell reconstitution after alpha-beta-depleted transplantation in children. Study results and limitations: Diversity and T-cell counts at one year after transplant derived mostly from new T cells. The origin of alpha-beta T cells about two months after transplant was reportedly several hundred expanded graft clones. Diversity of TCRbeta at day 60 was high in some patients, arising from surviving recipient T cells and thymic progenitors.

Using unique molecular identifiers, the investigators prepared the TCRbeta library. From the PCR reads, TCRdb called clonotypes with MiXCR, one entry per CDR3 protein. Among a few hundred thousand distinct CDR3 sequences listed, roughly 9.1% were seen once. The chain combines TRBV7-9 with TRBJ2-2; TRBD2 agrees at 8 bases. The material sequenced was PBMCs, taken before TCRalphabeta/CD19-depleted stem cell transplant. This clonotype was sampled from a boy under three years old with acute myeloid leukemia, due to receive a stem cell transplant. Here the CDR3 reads CASSVPLAGGWNTGELFF. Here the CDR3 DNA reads TGTGCCAGCAGCGTCCCGCTGGCGGGAGGATGGAACACCGGGGAGCTGTTTTTT.